The following is a TCR beta chain sequence with its context. The second PCR ran roughly 6 to 12 cycles with a sample-barcoded 5' primer and J-beta primers. Each of the cDNA molecules was tagged by a template-switch adaptor with 12 random nucleotides. Samples each returned at least 2.5 million CDR3-containing paired-end reads. TCRdb analysed the 5' RACE reads with MiXCR anew, one entry per CDR3 protein. The sample has 750,000 to 950,000 distinct CDR3 sequences, 25% to 35% seen once. This entry belongs to a study of blood T cells in healthy people across ages. Germline lookup yields CDR1 SGHDN and CDR2 FVKESK. V was trimmed by 0 bases and J by 6 bases, leaving 9 bases between them. This CDR3 is built from 15 residues. The sample also formed part of further work on T cells of mothers and their children.

The rearrangement uses TRBV14 and TRBJ1-6; perhaps TRBD1 as D (5 bases). The clonotype was recovered from a woman in her thirties or forties in good health. Sequenced sample: blood. CDR3 DNA sequence: TGTGCCAGCAGCCAAGACAGGGTTCGTAATTCACCCCTCCACTTT. Protein product: CASSQDRVRNSPLHF.